Listed below are T cell receptor beta chains from one sample, sequenced in a study of blood T cell repertoires in COVID-19. Profiled with immunoSEQ multiplex PCR; TCRdb holds only in-frame clones, not every one. The repertoire holds about 140,000 clones, with approximately 83% as singletons. What was sequenced was peripheral blood. These receptors all come from a woman aged 60-70 years with acute or convalescent COVID-19. CDR3s include the opening cysteine and the closing phenylalanine or tryptophan. A D gene is named only where the DNA matches it firmly. Only some rows state a clone size, as once, few, many or a class for expanded clones.

j_call clone_size d_call v_call cdr3_length cdr3_nt cdr3_aa
TRBJ2-3 - - TRBV19 12 TGTGCCAGTAGTCGGAGGACAGATACGCAGTATTTT CASSRRTDTQYF
TRBJ2-3 - - TRBV27 15 TGTGCCAGCAGTTTAAGGCCCGGGGGCACAGATACGCAGTATTTT CASSLRPGGTDTQYF
TRBJ2-3 - - TRBV4-3 13 TGCGCCAGCAGCCAAGCGGGGACAGATACGCAGTATTTT CASSQAGTDTQYF
TRBJ1-2 - - TRBV29-1 13 TGCAGCGTTGAATGGTTCAGGGGCTATGGCTACACCTTC CSVEWFRGYGYTF
TRBJ2-4 once - TRBV4-1 12 TGCGCCAGCAGCCAAGAACTAGGTATTCAGTACTTC CASSQELGIQYF
TRBJ2-7 - TRBD2 TRBV28 15 TGTGCCAGCAGTCACACTAGCGGGGGCTCCTACGAGCAGTACTTC CASSHTSGGSYEQYF
TRBJ2-5 - - TRBV7-3 13 TGTGCCAGCAGCCAGGGGACCGGTGAGACCCAGTACTTC CASSQGTGETQYF
TRBJ2-5 - TRBD1 TRBV13 14 TGTGCCAGCAGCCCGGGACAGTTACAAGAGACCCAGTACTTC CASSPGQLQETQYF
TRBJ1-1 - TRBD1 TRBV28 14 TGTGCCAGCAGCTCGGGACAGGCCCCCACTGAAGCTTTCTTT CASSSGQAPTEAFF
TRBJ2-1 - - TRBV7-9 12 TGTGCCAGCAGCTCTACCCCCAATGAGCAGTTCTTC CASSSTPNEQFF
TRBJ2-7 once - TRBV21-1 16 TGTGCCAGCAGCAAATCGACTAGCGCTACGGGCTACGAGCAGTACTTC CASSKSTSATGYEQYF
TRBJ2-3 - TRBD1 TRBV7-3 15 TGTGCCAGCAGCTCCGGACAGGGAGGAACAGATACGCAGTATTTT CASSSGQGGTDTQYF
TRBJ2-1 - - TRBV4-1 12 TGCGCCAGCAGCCAAGATCTAGGCGAGCAGTTCTTC CASSQDLGEQFF
TRBJ2-3 - TRBD1 TRBV19 15 TGTGCCAGTAGGAGAACAGGGGTTAACACAGATACGCAGTATTTT CASRRTGVNTDTQYF
TRBJ2-7 once TRBD2 TRBV30 14 TGTGCCTGGAGTGTAGCGAGCGGGGACTACGAGCAGTACTTC CAWSVASGDYEQYF
TRBJ1-5 - TRBD1 TRBV7-9 17 TGTGCCAGCAGCTTCTCCCCCCCGGGACAGGGAATACAGCCCCAGCATTTT CASSFSPPGQGIQPQHF
TRBJ2-1 - TRBD2 TRBV14 18 TGTGCCAGCAGCCAAGTGGGAGAAAGCGGGAGGGTCTACAATGAGCAGTTCTTC CASSQVGESGRVYNEQFF
TRBJ1-2 - TRBD1 TRBV4-1 15 TGCGCCAGCAGCCATGGGACAGGGGGTCCCTATGGCTACACCTTC CASSHGTGGPYGYTF
TRBJ1-1 - TRBD1 TRBV5-1 15 TGCGCCAGCAGCTCGGTGGGCAGGGGGCTTGTTGAAGCTTTCTTT CASSSVGRGLVEAFF
TRBJ1-1 - TRBD1 TRBV2 14 TGTGCCAGCAGCCGGGGACAGATTAACACTGAAGCTTTCTTT CASSRGQINTEAFF
TRBJ1-3 - TRBD1 TRBV9 16 TGTGCCAGCAGCGGGACGGGACAGGGTGCTGGAAACACCATATATTTT CASSGTGQGAGNTIYF
TRBJ2-2 - - TRBV24-1 19 TGTGCCACCAGTGATCCTATTAATTCGGGGACATCGAACACCGGGGAGCTGTTTTTT CATSDPINSGTSNTGELFF